A selection of T cell receptor beta chains follows, all from one sample in a study of blood T cells in healthy people across ages. TCRdb redid the calling of the 5' RACE reads with MiXCR, one entry per CDR3 protein. The repertoire holds approximately 810,000 distinct CDR3 sequences, with around 36% as singletons. Specimen: blood. The receptors shown here come from a man aged 18 to 30 in good health. The CDR3 runs from the conserved cysteine through the conserved F or W. D genes are given only for firm matches. Not every row has a clone size; where given, it reads once, few, many or a size class.

CDR3 DNA: TGCAGTGCTAGACCGGGTTTCCAATTGTACGAGCAGTACTTC
CDR3 protein: CSARPGFQLYEQYF
J gene: TRBJ2-7
CDR3 length: 14
clone size: NA
V gene: TRBV20-1
D gene: NA

CDR3 DNA: TGCAGTGCTAGGACAGGGGGCACTGAAGCTTTCTTT
CDR3 protein: CSARTGGTEAFF
J gene: TRBJ1-1
CDR3 length: 12
clone size: NA
V gene: TRBV20-1
D gene: TRBD1

CDR3 DNA: TGTGCCAGCAGCGGGGGGACAGGGGGCTATGCGAACACTGAAGCTTTCTTT
CDR3 protein: CASSGGTGGYANTEAFF
J gene: TRBJ1-1
CDR3 length: 17
clone size: few
V gene: TRBV7-9
D gene: TRBD1

CDR3 DNA: TGTGCTAGTGGAAGTGGGTGGGAGCAGTACTTC
CDR3 protein: CASGSGWEQYF
J gene: TRBJ2-7
CDR3 length: 11
clone size: NA
V gene: TRBV12-5
D gene: NA

CDR3 DNA: TGTGCCAGCACCCTCCCGAGGGATGAGCAGTACTTC
CDR3 protein: CASTLPRDEQYF
J gene: TRBJ2-5
CDR3 length: 12
clone size: NA
V gene: TRBV7-2
D gene: NA

CDR3 DNA: TGCAGTGGTGTAGGCCGAACCATCTCTGGGGCCAACGTCCTGACTTTC
CDR3 protein: CSGVGRTISGANVLTF
J gene: TRBJ2-6
CDR3 length: 16
clone size: NA
V gene: TRBV20-1
D gene: NA

CDR3 DNA: TGTGCCAGCAGATATATCCTGAACACTGAAGCTTTCTTT
CDR3 protein: CASRYILNTEAFF
J gene: TRBJ1-1
CDR3 length: 13
clone size: NA
V gene: TRBV12-3/TRBV12-4
D gene: NA

CDR3 DNA: TGCGCCAGCAGCCAAGATTCTAGGTCGGTGGGTTCACCCCTCCACTTT
CDR3 protein: CASSQDSRSVGSPLHF
J gene: TRBJ1-6
CDR3 length: 16
clone size: NA
V gene: TRBV4-3
D gene: NA

CDR3 DNA: TGCGCCAGCAGCCAGACTAGCGGCCATGAGCAGTTCTTC
CDR3 protein: CASSQTSGHEQFF
J gene: TRBJ2-1
CDR3 length: 13
clone size: many
V gene: TRBV4-3
D gene: TRBD2

CDR3 DNA: TGCGCCAGCAGCAGGACAGGGATGTCTCCGGGAGAGCAGTTCTTC
CDR3 protein: CASSRTGMSPGEQFF
J gene: TRBJ2-1
CDR3 length: 15
clone size: NA
V gene: TRBV4-1
D gene: TRBD1

CDR3 DNA: TGTGCCAGCAGCGTAGCTGGACTAGCGGGCACAGATACGCAGTATTTT
CDR3 protein: CASSVAGLAGTDTQYF
J gene: TRBJ2-3
CDR3 length: 16
clone size: NA
V gene: TRBV9
D gene: TRBD2

CDR3 DNA: TGCAGTGCTAGAGCCGCCGGGACTCTCAGGGATGAGCAGTACTTC
CDR3 protein: CSARAAGTLRDEQYF
J gene: TRBJ2-5
CDR3 length: 15
clone size: once
V gene: TRBV20-1
D gene: NA

CDR3 DNA: TGCGCCAGCAGCCAAAGGACAGGGGCCTACGAGCAGTACTTC
CDR3 protein: CASSQRTGAYEQYF
J gene: TRBJ2-7
CDR3 length: 14
clone size: many
V gene: TRBV4-1
D gene: TRBD1

CDR3 DNA: TGTGCCAGCAGTTACTCAGGGACTAGCGGGGGGCACGCAGATACGCAGTATTTT
CDR3 protein: CASSYSGTSGGHADTQYF
J gene: TRBJ2-3
CDR3 length: 18
clone size: NA
V gene: TRBV6-5
D gene: TRBD2

CDR3 DNA: TGTGCCAGCAGTGAGGGACAGATGGGCGACGAAAAACTGTTTTTT
CDR3 protein: CASSEGQMGDEKLFF
J gene: TRBJ1-4
CDR3 length: 15
clone size: few
V gene: TRBV6-2/TRBV6-3
D gene: TRBD1

CDR3 DNA: TGTGCCAGCAGCACCCAACCGGGACAAACCTACGAGCAGTACTTC
CDR3 protein: CASSTQPGQTYEQYF
J gene: TRBJ2-7
CDR3 length: 15
clone size: few
V gene: TRBV7-2
D gene: NA

CDR3 DNA: TGTGCCAGCAGCCTGGGGAGTGCTTGGGCTTTCTTT
CDR3 protein: CASSLGSAWAFF
J gene: TRBJ1-1
CDR3 length: 12
clone size: NA
V gene: TRBV7-2
D gene: NA

CDR3 DNA: TGCGCCAGCAGCTTGATCTCGACAGTCAACACCGGGGAGCTGTTTTTT
CDR3 protein: CASSLISTVNTGELFF
J gene: TRBJ2-2
CDR3 length: 16
clone size: NA
V gene: TRBV5-1
D gene: NA

CDR3 DNA: TGTGCCAGCAGCCGGGACGTTGGTAATGAAAAACTGTTTTTT
CDR3 protein: CASSRDVGNEKLFF
J gene: TRBJ1-4
CDR3 length: 14
clone size: NA
V gene: TRBV4-2
D gene: NA

CDR3 DNA: TGCGCCAGCAGCTTGACGGGACACCCGCTGAACACTGAAGCTTTCTTT
CDR3 protein: CASSLTGHPLNTEAFF
J gene: TRBJ1-1
CDR3 length: 16
clone size: few
V gene: TRBV5-1
D gene: NA

CDR3 DNA: TGTGCCAGCAAAGGGGACAGCGATTATGGCTACACCTTC
CDR3 protein: CASKGDSDYGYTF
J gene: TRBJ1-2
CDR3 length: 13
clone size: NA
V gene: TRBV2
D gene: TRBD1

CDR3 DNA: TGTGCCAGCAGCTCCCCGGGGGGTGAGCAGTTCTTC
CDR3 protein: CASSSPGGEQFF
J gene: TRBJ2-1
CDR3 length: 12
clone size: NA
V gene: TRBV7-6
D gene: TRBD2

CDR3 DNA: TGTGCCAGCAGTTCTACCGGGACAGTGAAGGATGAGCAGTTCTTC
CDR3 protein: CASSSTGTVKDEQFF
J gene: TRBJ2-1
CDR3 length: 15
clone size: NA
V gene: TRBV6-5
D gene: TRBD1

CDR3 DNA: TGTGCCACCAGTGACGGGGCGGATGAAAAACTGTTTTTT
CDR3 protein: CATSDGADEKLFF
J gene: TRBJ1-4
CDR3 length: 13
clone size: NA
V gene: TRBV24-1
D gene: NA

CDR3 DNA: TGCAGTGCTAGACACCTGGGGGGGCAAGAGACCCAGTACTTC
CDR3 protein: CSARHLGGQETQYF
J gene: TRBJ2-5
CDR3 length: 14
clone size: NA
V gene: TRBV20-1
D gene: TRBD2

CDR3 DNA: TGTGCCAGCAGCCCCCTGGCTTCCGGGACAGAGGACTATGGCTACACCTTC
CDR3 protein: CASSPLASGTEDYGYTF
J gene: TRBJ1-2
CDR3 length: 17
clone size: NA
V gene: TRBV12-3/TRBV12-4
D gene: TRBD1

CDR3 DNA: TGCAGTGCTACCGCAACAGGGGCCCCGATTGGCTACACCTTC
CDR3 protein: CSATATGAPIGYTF
J gene: TRBJ1-2
CDR3 length: 14
clone size: NA
V gene: TRBV20-1
D gene: TRBD1

CDR3 DNA: TGCAGCGTTGAATCGGGGGGGCACTACAATGAGCAGTTCTTC
CDR3 protein: CSVESGGHYNEQFF
J gene: TRBJ2-1
CDR3 length: 14
clone size: NA
V gene: TRBV29-1
D gene: TRBD2

CDR3 DNA: TGCGCCAGCAGCCACGGGGCCGGAGCAGATACGCAGTATTTT
CDR3 protein: CASSHGAGADTQYF
J gene: TRBJ2-3
CDR3 length: 14
clone size: few
V gene: TRBV4-1
D gene: NA

CDR3 DNA: TGCGCCAGCTGGGACGGGACTCCGGGGAAGACCCAGTACTTC
CDR3 protein: CASWDGTPGKTQYF
J gene: TRBJ2-5
CDR3 length: 14
clone size: once
V gene: TRBV5-1
D gene: NA

CDR3 DNA: TGCGCCAGCAGCCAAGATAGAACGCGGGCAGCCATCTATGGCTACACCTTC
CDR3 protein: CASSQDRTRAAIYGYTF
J gene: TRBJ1-2
CDR3 length: 17
clone size: few
V gene: TRBV4-3
D gene: NA